The 22 T cell receptor beta chains given below trace back to one sample, sequenced in a study of technical replicates of blood from a handful of donors. Assay: immunoSEQ multiplex PCR; the TCRdb copy retains only in-frame clones and omits some. The repertoire holds 80,000 to 95,000 clones, with roughly 94% as singletons. Material: T cells isolated from PBMCs. The receptor set was obtained from a human donor in good health.

The table lists this clone with a count of one. The V and J genes are TRBV10-2 and TRBJ2-7, with a tentative D call TRBD2 (6 bases). The CDR3 is 12 amino acids. Trimming left V 8 bases short and J 6 bases short, with 14 bases between. CDR1 and CDR2 (germline): WSHSY, SAAADI. The CDR3 here is CASRLRGGEQYF. The DNA for the CDR3 is TGCGCCAGCCGTCTAAGGGGAGGCGAGCAGTACTTC.

This chain links TRBV6-1 with TRBJ2-1; the match to TRBD2 covers 14 bases. The V segment lost 1 base and the J segment 7 bases; nucleotides outside the gene matches: 9. The CDR3 runs 18 residues. Germline-derived CDR1 and CDR2 are MNHNS and SASEGT. The DNA of the CDR3 is TGTGCCAGCAGTGAAGGACGGACTAGCGGGAGGCGACGGAATGAGCAGTTCTTC. It encodes CASSEGRTSGRRRNEQFF.

The chain uses TRBV10-3 and TRBJ2-2; D remains ambiguous. The length of the CDR3 is 14 residues. With 0 bases removed from V and 1 base from J, the gap between germline ends came to 3 bases. Germline CDR1 and CDR2: ENHRY and SYGVKD. CDR3 loop: CAISESQNTGELFF. In DNA form, the CDR3 reads TGTGCCATCAGTGAGTCCCAGAACACCGGGGAGCTGTTTTTT.

The chain combines TRBV5-4 with TRBJ2-1; the D is unclear. The CDR3 extends over 14 amino acids. V lost 4 bases and J 3 bases, leaving 11 bases between the germline ends. Germline V gene data show CDR1 as SGHNT and CDR2 as YYREEE (reference sequence). The CDR3 DNA reads as TGTGCCAGCAGCCGACCATCGGGCTACAATGAGCAGTTCTTC. Translating it yields CASSRPSGYNEQFF.

This clone occurred once. The chain links TRBV5-6 to TRBJ1-5; the D is unclear. The CDR3 consists of 15 residues. Per the germline V gene, CDR1 is SGHDT and CDR2 is YYEEEE. Trimming stripped 5 bases from V and 0 bases from J, with 12 bases between. The CDR3 region has the DNA TGTGCCAGCAGTTTGAACAGTTATAGCAATCAGCCCCAGCATTTT. Its protein is CASSLNSYSNQPQHF.

The chain couples TRBV5-1 to TRBJ2-7, with 9 positions matching TRBD1. The length of the CDR3 is 15 residues. J gave up 4 bases and V 4 bases, and 9 bases lay outside the gene matches. CDR1 is SGHRS, CDR2 YFSETQ, per germline. CDR3 DNA: TGCGCCAGCAGCCCCCAGGGACAGGGTGGGTACGAGCAGTACTTC. This sequence encodes CASSPQGQGGYEQYF. Based on the CDR3 plus reference TRBV5-1 and TRBJ2-7, the full variable domain is KAGVTQTPRYLIKTRGQQVTLSCSPISGHRSVSWYQQTPGQGLQFLFEYFSETQRNKGNFPGRFSGRQFSNSRSEMNVSTLELGDSALYLCASSPQGQGGYEQYFGPGTRLTVT.

The chain couples TRBV19 to TRBJ1-2; D not resolved. The germline V and J ends were trimmed by 3 bases and 8 bases, with 16 bases remaining between them. The CDR3 is 14 amino acids. The germline V gene has CDR1 LNHDA and CDR2 SQIVND (reference sequence). The DNA for the CDR3 is TGTGCCAGTAGTATTTATCTTCGGGGAAACGGCTACACCTTC. As protein: CASSIYLRGNGYTF.

The chain joins TRBV28 to TRBJ2-7; the match to TRBD1 covers 7 bases. The CDR3 totals 15 residues. Trimming took 6 bases from V and 7 from J; bases not matched to a gene: 15. The germline V gene has CDR1 MDHEN and CDR2 SYDVKM. The CDR3 loop reads CASSRIDRDSGEQYF. CDR3 sequence (DNA): TGTGCCAGCAGCCGCATCGATCGGGACAGTGGAGAGCAGTACTTC.

This rearrangement joins TRBV28 to TRBJ2-1, with D uncertain. The CDR3 is 16 residues long. Trimming cost V 6 bases and J 4 bases, with 19 bases left between them. Germline V lookup: CDR1 MDHEN, CDR2 SYDVKM. The CDR3 is CASSPSEFFGYNEQFF. The CDR3 coding sequence is TGTGCCAGCAGCCCCTCTGAGTTTTTCGGGTACAATGAGCAGTTCTTC.

The genes are TRBV11-2 and TRBJ1-2; 7 nucleotides match TRBD1. Germline V gene sequence: CDR1 SGHAT, CDR2 FQNNGV. This CDR3 contains 14 residues. V trimming: 6 bases; J trimming: 4 bases; junction bases outside the gene matches: 8. The CDR3 loop is CASRNTGTVYGYTF. The CDR3 DNA is TGTGCCAGCAGAAATACCGGGACAGTCTATGGCTACACCTTC. Combining the CDR3 with reference TRBV11-2 and TRBJ1-2 gives the whole variable domain EAGVAQSPRYKIIEKRQSVAFWCNPISGHATLYWYQQILGQGPKLLIQFQNNGVVDDSQLPKDRFSAERLKGVDSTLKIQPAKLEDSAVYLCASRNTGTVYGYTFGSGTRLTVV.

DNA of the CDR3: TGTGCCAGCAGCTCCTCCGGGAGGGACTCCTCTGGGGCCAACGTCCTGACTTTC. The encoded protein is CASSSSGRDSSGANVLTF. The chain is built from TRBV7-9 and TRBJ2-6; 8 bases are shared with TRBD2. The CDR3 covers 18 residues. V shed 4 bases, J shed 0 bases, and the junction held 8 bases outside the gene matches. Germline CDR1 reads SEHNR; CDR2 reads FQNEAQ (reference sequence). The variable domain in full, completed from reference TRBV7-9 and TRBJ2-6, reads DTGVSQNPRHKITKRGQNVTFRCDPISEHNRLYWYRQTLGQGPEFLTYFQNEAQLEKSRLLSDRFSAERPKGSFSTLEIQRTEQGDSAMYLCASSSSGRDSSGANVLTFGAGSRLTVL.

V gene TRBV5-1 combines with J gene TRBJ1-1; D unresolved. The CDR3 consists of 13 residues. V was pared by 4 bases and J by 2 bases, with 9 bases between. Germline CDR1 reads SGHRS; CDR2 reads YFSETQ. The CDR3 here is CASSQGGNTEAFF. The CDR3 DNA reads TGCGCCAGCAGCCAAGGCGGAAACACTGAAGCTTTCTTT. Based on the CDR3 plus reference TRBV5-1 and TRBJ1-1, the full variable domain is KAGVTQTPRYLIKTRGQQVTLSCSPISGHRSVSWYQQTPGQGLQFLFEYFSETQRNKGNFPGRFSGRQFSNSRSEMNVSTLELGDSALYLCASSQGGNTEAFFGQGTRLTVV.

The chain links TRBV27 to TRBJ1-1; TRBD1 aligns across 7 bases. The V segment lost 4 bases and the J segment 3 bases; nucleotides outside the gene matches: 5. The CDR3 runs to 14 residues. Germline CDR1 is MNHEY and CDR2 is SMNVEV (reference sequence). CDR3 region: CASSYRQGDTEAFF. The CDR3 nucleotides read TGTGCCAGCAGTTACCGACAGGGCGACACTGAAGCTTTCTTT.

V and J are TRBV28 and TRBJ2-6; D unresolved. Deletions cut 5 bases from V and 4 bases from J, with 6 bases between. CDR1 and CDR2 (germline): MDHEN, SYDVKM. The CDR3 consists of 13 residues. In DNA, the CDR3 is TGTGCCAGCAGTCCCCAAGGGGCCAACGTCCTGACTTTC. Translated: CASSPQGANVLTF.

The rearrangement joins TRBV7-3 to TRBJ2-7; TRBD1 aligns across 7 bases. The CDR3 is made up of 13 amino acids. Germline V gene sequence: CDR1 SGHTA, CDR2 FQGTGA. V shed 4 bases and J 5 bases; nucleotides not matched to a gene: 5. CDR3 sequence reads: CASSYTGADEQYF. The CDR3 coding sequence is TGTGCCAGCAGCTACACAGGGGCCGACGAGCAGTACTTC.

The chain is built from TRBV19 and TRBJ1-2; D may be TRBD1 (5 bases). The CDR3 extends over 13 amino acids. Trimming left V 3 bases short and J 2 bases short, with 7 bases between. Germline assignment: CDR1 LNHDA and CDR2 SQIVND (reference sequence). Here the CDR3 reads CASSMTVNYGYTF. The CDR3 nucleotides are TGTGCCAGTAGTATGACAGTAAACTATGGCTACACCTTC.

The chain recombines TRBV7-9 with TRBJ1-2, with D possibly matching TRBD1 (6 bases). V lost 1 base and J 8 bases, leaving 14 bases between the germline ends. This CDR3 is 14 amino acids long. CDR1 and CDR2 from the germline V gene are SEHNR and FQNEAQ (reference sequence). The CDR3 spells CASSLGAGAGGYTF. The CDR3 DNA is TGTGCCAGCAGCTTAGGAGCGGGGGCGGGAGGCTACACCTTC.

The chain recombines TRBV6-5 with TRBJ2-5; 11 bases agree with TRBD2. Germline V gene sequence: CDR1 MNHEY, CDR2 SVGAGI. Unmatched junction bases numbered 4, after V lost 6 bases and J lost 4 bases. CDR3 length equals 14 residues. CDR3 in DNA: TGTGCCAGCAGACTAGCGGGGGATGGAGAGACCCAGTACTTC. This gives the protein CASRLAGDGETQYF.

This chain links TRBV28 with TRBJ2-3; the D gene is possibly TRBD1 (5 bases). The CDR3 covers 13 residues. Germline-derived CDR1 and CDR2 are MDHEN and SYDVKM. The V gene lost 5 bases and the J gene lost 5 bases, with 11 bases spanning the gap. The CDR3 here is CASSDPGLDTQYF. CDR3 DNA: TGTGCCAGCAGTGATCCAGGGCTAGATACGCAGTATTTT.

V usage is TRBV6-1 and J usage is TRBJ1-1, with D possibly TRBD1 on 5 matching bases. Per the germline V gene, CDR1 is MNHNS and CDR2 is SASEGT. CDR3 length: 14 amino acids. The V end was cut by 5 bases, the J end by 1 base, with 11 bases between. The CDR3 bases are TGTGCCAGCAGTCGACAGCCCGGGAACACTGAAGCTTTCTTT. Translation gives CASSRQPGNTEAFF.

This chain connects TRBV19 to TRBJ1-1, with D perhaps TRBD1 (5 bases). V dropped 4 bases and J dropped 8 bases, with 41 bases sitting between them. This CDR3 spans 22 amino acids. In germline, CDR1 is LNHDA, CDR2 SQIVND (reference sequence). The CDR3 loop reads CASSTYHDGSSGRRGGGIEAFF. CDR3 in DNA: TGTGCCAGTAGTACCTACCATGACGGGAGTAGTGGAAGGCGCGGCGGGGGGATCGAAGCTTTCTTT.

The chain joins TRBV7-2 to TRBJ2-2; D is perhaps TRBD2 (5 bases). CDR1 SGHTA and CDR2 FQGNSA come from the germline V gene. V lost 2 bases to trimming and J lost 1 base, with 8 bases between them. There are 15 residues in the CDR3. The CDR3 region has the DNA TGTGCCAGCAGCTTACAGGACTGGAACACCGGGGAGCTGTTTTTT. It specifies CASSLQDWNTGELFF.